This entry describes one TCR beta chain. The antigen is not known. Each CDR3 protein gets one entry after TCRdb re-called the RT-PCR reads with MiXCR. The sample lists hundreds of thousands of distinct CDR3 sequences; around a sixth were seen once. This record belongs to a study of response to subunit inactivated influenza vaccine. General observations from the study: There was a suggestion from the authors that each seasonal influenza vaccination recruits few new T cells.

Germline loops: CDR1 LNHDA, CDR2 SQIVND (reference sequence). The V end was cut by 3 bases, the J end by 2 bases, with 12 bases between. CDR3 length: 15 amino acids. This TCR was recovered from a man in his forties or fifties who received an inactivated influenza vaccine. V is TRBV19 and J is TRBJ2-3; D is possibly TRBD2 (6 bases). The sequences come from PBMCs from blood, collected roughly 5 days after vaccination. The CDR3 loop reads CASSIPAGLTDTQYF. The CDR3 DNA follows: TGTGCCAGTAGTATTCCAGCGGGTCTCACAGATACGCAGTATTTT. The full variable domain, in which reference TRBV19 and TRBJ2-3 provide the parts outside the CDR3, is DGGITQSPKYLFRKEGQNVTLSCEQNLNHDAMYWYRQDPGQGLRLIYYSQIVNDFQKGDIAEGYSVSREKKESFPLTVTSAQKNPTAFYLCASSIPAGLTDTQYFGPGTRLTVL.